This T cell receptor beta chain originates from a study of blood T cell repertoires in COVID-19. CDR1 and CDR2 (germline): GTSNPN, SVGIG (reference sequence). Trimming stripped 3 bases from V and 0 bases from J, with 23 bases between. This CDR3 region has 18 residues. Original processing methods: For nucleated cells, counts were estimated from reference gene primer amplification. Only in-frame clones appear in the TCRdb table, and some are missing; sequencing was by immunoSEQ multiplex PCR. The V and J calls and clone size come from that table; D and trimming were worked out from the DNA. The table has about 180,000 clones, 70% to 80% seen once. This study enrolled people aged 18 to 89 from about 26 US geographic areas. No more than 2 weeks before study entry, exposed participants had met a case of COVID-19.

The chain carries TRBV30 and TRBJ2-5; D perhaps matches TRBD2 (5 bases). Sequencing was done on a sample of PBMCs or T cells enriched from blood (not recorded which). The TCR sequence derives from a man between 60 and 70 years old who had been exposed to COVID-19. DNA for the CDR3: TGTGCCTGGAGCGAAGCCCGGCTAGCTGCTCTGTACCAAGAGACCCAGTACTTC. Its translation: CAWSEARLAALYQETQYF.